Listed here is a single T cell receptor (beta chain). This sample is drawn from a study of blood T cell repertoires in COVID-19. Study context: Acute-phase and convalescent COVID-19 samples originated in the United States, Italy and Spain.

Original methodology: For nucleated cells, counts were estimated from reference gene primer amplification. The repertoire was sequenced with immunoSEQ multiplex PCR; TCRdb's copy has only in-frame clones and lacks some. That table supplies the V and J calls and clone size; D and trimming were determined from the DNA. The repertoire includes 53,000 or so clones, approximately 84% of them detected once, and 14% to 15% sits in the top ten. This CDR3 region has 14 residues. The V gene lost 5 bases and the J gene lost 4 bases, with 14 bases spanning the gap. CDR1 is SGHAT and CDR2 is FQNNGV in the germline V gene.

V usage is TRBV11-2 and J usage is TRBJ1-1; D is possibly TRBD1 (5 bases). This receptor was identified in a human donor in a cohort sampled during active COVID-19. Sequencing was done on a sample of peripheral blood. The CDR3 here is CASSRDGGGTEAFF. In DNA, the CDR3 is TGTGCCAGCAGCCGGGACGGGGGGGGCACTGAAGCTTTCTTT. The full variable domain, rest sourced from reference TRBV11-2 and TRBJ1-1, is EAGVAQSPRYKIIEKRQSVAFWCNPISGHATLYWYQQILGQGPKLLIQFQNNGVVDDSQLPKDRFSAERLKGVDSTLKIQPAKLEDSAVYLCASSRDGGGTEAFFGQGTRLTVV.